Included here is one T cell receptor beta chain sequence, with context. The data are from a study of shared clonotypes between healthy human individuals. Per germline, CDR1 SGHTA and CDR2 FQGNSA. Trimming shortened V by 5 bases and J by 1 base, and 14 bases separated the two germline ends. There are 16 residues in the CDR3. Assay used: immunoSEQ multiplex PCR; TCRdb lists only in-frame clones, some missing. The sample holds under 600,000 clones, roughly four fifths seen once. Sequencing input: PBMCs. This TCR derives from a woman aged 40 to 50 in good health. Some clones in this sample may be carry-over from other donors' samples. This chain uses TRBV7-2 with TRBJ2-2, with D unclear. The chain's CDR3 is CASSRRNIGNTGELFF. The CDR3 bases are TGTGCCAGCAGCCGAAGAAATATCGGGAACACCGGGGAGCTGTTTTTT.